This passage covers 7 T cell receptor beta chains from one sample sequenced in a study of shared clonotypes between healthy human individuals. Sequencing was performed with immunoSEQ multiplex PCR; in TCRdb, only in-frame clones are kept and a portion is missing. The data contain just over 2,000,000 clones, around 95% of them singletons. The sample consisted of naive CD4+ T cells sorted from blood. Subset meaning: CD45RA+ positively selected. These receptors came from a man aged 18 to 29 in good health.

CDR3 region: CASTTLSGGEQFF. In nucleotides, the CDR3 is TGTGCCAGCACCACGCTGAGCGGGGGTGAGCAGTTCTTC. V gene TRBV7-9 combines with J gene TRBJ2-1, with TRBD2 identical over 8 bases. Germline CDR1 is SEHNR and CDR2 is FQNEAQ (reference sequence). The CDR3 is 13 residues long. V was pared by 7 bases and J by 9 bases, with 8 bases of the junction left unmatched.

The chain carries TRBV5-1 and TRBJ2-3, with 7 bases identical to TRBD1. J lost 3 bases, V lost 2 bases, and 3 bases had no gene match. Germline V CDR1 and CDR2: SGHRS, YFSETQ. There are 14 residues in the CDR3. The CDR3: CASSLTGVTDTQYF. The DNA for the CDR3 is TGCGCCAGCAGCTTAACAGGGGTTACAGATACGCAGTATTTT.

This clone was detected only once. The chain recombines TRBV7-9 with TRBJ2-5; D perhaps matches TRBD2 (6 bases). V shed 1 base and J shed 6 bases, with 15 bases lying between them. CDR3 length: 15 residues. The germline CDR1 and CDR2 sequences are SEHNR and FQNEAQ (reference sequence). Here the CDR3 DNA reads TGTGCCAGCAGCTTAGGGGAGGTCTTTGGTCAGACCCAGTACTTC. Protein sequence: CASSLGEVFGQTQYF.

This sequence joins TRBV29-1 and TRBJ1-4; 7 bases fit TRBD1. J gave up 7 bases and V 7 bases, and 6 bases lay outside the gene matches. Germline CDR1 SQVTM, CDR2 ANQGSEA. This CDR3 is 12 amino acids long. This chain's CDR3 is CSARGIGEKLFF. The CDR3, as DNA: TGCAGCGCCAGGGGGATTGGTGAAAAACTGTTTTTT.

This clone was seen once. The chain has TRBV5-6 and TRBJ1-6; D possibly corresponds to TRBD1 (6 bases). The V and J ends lost 2 bases and 6 bases respectively, with 9 bases between them. Germline assignment: CDR1 SGHDT and CDR2 YYEEEE. The CDR3 spans 14 residues. CDR3 DNA sequence: TGTGCCAGCAGCTTTAGGGGGACTAATTCACCCCTCCACTTT. It specifies CASSFRGTNSPLHF.

This clone has just one count. The V call is TRBV7-2, the J call TRBJ1-5, with D maybe TRBD1 (6 bases). Germline lookup yields CDR1 SGHTA and CDR2 FQGNSA. Trimming took off 1 base at V and 0 bases at J, with 7 bases between the two ends. The CDR3 is 15 amino acids. Here the CDR3 DNA reads TGTGCCAGCAGCTTAGGGACAGCTAGCAATCAGCCCCAGCATTTT. It codes for CASSLGTASNQPQHF. Full variable domain (remainder filled in from reference TRBV7-2 and TRBJ1-5): GAGVSQSPSNKVTEKGKDVELRCDPISGHTALYWYRQSLGQGLEFLIYFQGNSAPDKSGLPSDRFSAERTGGSVSTLTIQRTQQEDSAVYLCASSLGTASNQPQHFGDGTRLSIL.

The gene calls are TRBV5-1 and TRBJ1-2, with 10 bases lining up with TRBD1. Per the germline V gene, CDR1 is SGHRS and CDR2 is YFSETQ. The CDR3 loop spans 17 amino acids. The trim removed 0 bases at V and 7 bases at J, leaving 12 bases unmatched. The CDR3 loop reads CASSLVTGGPSRGGYTF. The CDR3, as DNA: TGCGCCAGCAGCTTGGTGACAGGGGGCCCCTCACGGGGTGGCTACACCTTC.